These T cell receptor beta chains were read from a single sample in a study of spatial heterogeneity in lung cancer. TCRdb called the 5' RACE reads again in MiXCR, with one record for every CDR3 protein. The repertoire has about 26,000 distinct CDR3 sequences, around 13% of them found once; the top ten carry roughly 25%. The sample in question was PBMCs, obtained at surgery. The receptors come from a female donor with early-stage non-small cell lung cancer. CDR3s include the opening cysteine and the closing phenylalanine or tryptophan. The D gene is left open where the match is weak. Size tells how often a clone was seen (once, few, many) or the class of an expanded clone, and some rows leave it out.

v_call	d_call	clone_size	j_call	cdr3_aa	cdr3_nt
TRBV24-1	TRBD1	many	TRBJ2-5	CATSDQDRAFQETQYF	TGTGCCACCAGTGATCAGGACAGGGCCTTCCAAGAGACCCAGTACTTC
TRBV28	TRBD2	many	TRBJ2-7	CASSFGTSGSYEQYF	TGTGCCAGCAGTTTCGGGACTAGCGGCTCCTACGAGCAGTACTTC
TRBV28	-	few	TRBJ2-3	CASSQTPWGSTDTQYF	TGTGCCAGCAGCCAAACACCATGGGGGTCCACAGATACGCAGTATTTT
TRBV29-1	-	many	TRBJ1-4	CSVVEGNEKLFF	TGCAGCGTTGTCGAGGGAAATGAAAAACTGTTTTTT
TRBV18	-	many	TRBJ1-2	CASSPDRSYTF	TGTGCCAGCTCACCCGATCGTAGCTACACCTTC
TRBV6-2/TRBV6-3	TRBD1	-	TRBJ2-1	CASSLGDRDFDYYYNEQFF	TGTGCCAGCAGTTTGGGGGACAGGGACTTTGACTACTACTACAATGAGCAGTTCTTC
TRBV6-2/TRBV6-3	TRBD1	many	TRBJ2-2	CASSLTGQRNTGELFF	TGTGCCAGCAGTCTAACGGGACAGAGGAACACCGGGGAGCTGTTTTTT
TRBV5-6	-	-	TRBJ2-7	CASSLNSYEQYF	TGTGCCAGCAGCTTGAACTCCTACGAGCAGTACTTC
TRBV6-6	-	many	TRBJ1-5	CASSYTPRGGNQPQHF	TGTGCCAGCAGTTACACACCACGGGGGGGCAATCAGCCCCAGCATTTT
TRBV27	-	-	TRBJ2-5	CASSSGSETQYF	TGTGCCAGCAGTTCTGGGAGCGAGACCCAGTACTTC
TRBV7-9	-	many	TRBJ2-3	CASSSGADTQYF	TGTGCCAGCTCTTCGGGGGCGGATACGCAGTATTTT
TRBV12-3/TRBV12-4	-	-	TRBJ2-1	CASSSYNEQFF	TGTGCCAGCAGTTCGTACAATGAGCAGTTCTTC
TRBV6-6	-	many	TRBJ1-5	CASSYPRGESNQPQHF	TGTGCCAGCAGTTACCCCCGTGGAGAAAGCAATCAGCCCCAGCATTTT
TRBV7-2	-	many	TRBJ2-7	CASSLRSGPSYEQYF	TGTGCCAGCAGCTTAAGAAGCGGGCCTTCCTACGAGCAGTACTTC
TRBV6-2/TRBV6-3	TRBD1	few	TRBJ1-1	CASSYPTGRTLNTEAFF	TGTGCCAGCAGTTACCCGACAGGGCGAACCTTGAACACTGAAGCTTTCTTT
TRBV12-3/TRBV12-4	TRBD2	many	TRBJ2-2	CASSLTSGGVGGELFF	TGTGCCAGCAGTTTGACTAGCGGGGGGGTTGGCGGGGAGCTGTTTTTT
TRBV5-1	-	many	TRBJ2-5	CASSMDGAFLSETQYF	TGCGCCAGCAGCATGGACGGGGCTTTTCTCTCGGAGACCCAGTACTTC
TRBV20-1	-	many	TRBJ1-6	CSAPTGSYNSPLHF	TGCAGTGCGCCCACGGGCTCCTATAATTCACCCCTCCACTTT
TRBV7-2	TRBD2	many	TRBJ2-1	CASSFSGLAVTDNEQFF	TGTGCCAGCAGCTTTTCGGGACTAGCGGTTACCGACAATGAGCAGTTCTTC
TRBV5-1	-	many	TRBJ2-3	CASTRVVGGNTDTQYF	TGCGCCAGCACCAGGGTAGTGGGTGGAAACACAGATACGCAGTATTTT
TRBV10-3	-	many	TRBJ1-3	CAISDRQFSGNTIYF	TGTGCCATCAGTGACAGGCAATTCTCTGGAAACACCATATATTTT
TRBV29-1	TRBD2	few	TRBJ2-7	CSVDGGSSYEQYF	TGCAGCGTTGATGGCGGGAGCTCCTACGAGCAGTACTTC
TRBV28	TRBD1	few	TRBJ2-7	CASSTPPYDRVSYEQYF	TGTGCCAGCAGTACACCCCCGTACGACAGGGTATCCTACGAGCAGTACTTC
TRBV5-6	TRBD2	many	TRBJ2-1	CASSFGGRAHNEQFF	TGTGCCAGCAGCTTTGGGGGGAGGGCCCACAATGAGCAGTTCTTC
TRBV29-1	TRBD2	many	TRBJ2-6	CSVVSQRDNSGANVLTF	TGCAGCGTTGTTTCCCAGCGGGATAACTCTGGGGCCAACGTCCTGACTTTC
TRBV11-2	-	-	TRBJ2-5	CASSLTERAQETQYF	TGTGCCAGCAGCTTAACCGAGCGGGCCCAAGAGACCCAGTACTTC
TRBV7-2	-	many	TRBJ1-2	CASSVIYPGATGYTF	TGTGCCAGCAGCGTCATTTATCCGGGAGCTACTGGCTACACCTTC
TRBV7-2	-	many	TRBJ1-5	CASSSGVQPQHF	TGTGCCAGCAGCTCCGGGGTCCAGCCCCAGCATTTT
TRBV5-4	TRBD2	many	TRBJ2-1	CATQSSGGGVEQFF	TGTGCCACCCAGAGTTCGGGGGGGGGCGTCGAGCAGTTCTTC
TRBV11-1	TRBD1	many	TRBJ1-6	CASSAGTGRPPLHF	TGTGCCAGCAGCGCCGGGACAGGGAGGCCACCCCTCCACTTT
TRBV4-3	-	-	TRBJ1-1	CASSQENSEAFF	TGCGCCAGCAGCCAAGAGAACAGTGAAGCTTTCTTT
TRBV24-1	-	-	TRBJ1-4	CATSDPTVEGGEKLFF	TGTGCCACCAGTGATCCCACAGTTGAGGGAGGTGAAAAACTGTTTTTT